Below, 7 T cell receptor beta chains from the same sample are listed, as sequenced in a study of response to subunit inactivated influenza vaccine. In TCRdb, the RT-PCR reads were re-called with MiXCR into one record per CDR3 protein. The profile shows 500,000 to 600,000 distinct CDR3 sequences, 10% to 15% of them singletons. The sample consisted of PBMCs from blood, taken 35 to 45 days after vaccination. The receptors were sampled from a man over 45 who received an inactivated influenza vaccine.

The CDR3 nucleotides read TGTGCCAGCAGCCCCGGCGGGGGACAGGGGTTCGGCTACACCTTC. Translated: CASSPGGGQGFGYTF. The chain links TRBV11-2 to TRBJ1-2; 10 positions agree with TRBD1. Looked up from germline, CDR1 is SGHAT and CDR2 is FQNNGV. V gave up 5 bases and J gave up 8 bases; unmatched junction bases: 11. The CDR3 consists of 15 residues.

The rearrangement links TRBV2 to TRBJ2-1; perhaps TRBD1 as D (5 bases). The germline gives CDR1 SNHLY, CDR2 FYNNEI. V was clipped by 5 bases and J by 1 base, with 12 bases between them. The CDR3 length is 15 residues. The DNA for the CDR3 is TGTGCCAGCAGTCCCCGACAGAAATCCTACAATGAGCAGTTCTTC. Protein product: CASSPRQKSYNEQFF.

This clonotype showed up many times. The chain couples TRBV20-1 to TRBJ2-4; D is ambiguous. V lost 3 bases to trimming and J lost 7 bases, with 7 bases between them. The CDR3 contains 11 residues. Per the germline V gene, CDR1 is DFQATT and CDR2 is SNEGSKA (reference sequence). The CDR3 is CSARIGNIQYF. CDR3 in DNA: TGCAGTGCTAGGATCGGGAACATTCAGTACTTC.

The sample holds a few counts of this clonotype. The chain employs TRBV29-1 and TRBJ2-1, with 9 nucleotides matching TRBD1. There are 15 residues in the CDR3. Germline V CDR1 and CDR2: SQVTM, ANQGSEA. V lost 0 bases to trimming and J lost 8 bases; unmatched junction nucleotides: 8. The chain's CDR3 is CSVEDQDRGGDEQFF. The DNA for the CDR3 is TGCAGCGTTGAAGACCAGGACAGGGGAGGGGATGAGCAGTTCTTC.

The chain couples TRBV4-3 to TRBJ2-1, with 15 bases aligning to TRBD2. V trimming: 3 bases; J trimming: 10 bases; junction bases outside the gene matches: 4. Looked up from germline, CDR1 is LGHNA and CDR2 is YSLEER. The CDR3 runs to 15 residues. CDR3 coding DNA: TGCGCCAGCAGCCAGGGACTAGCGGGGGGCAAGGAGCAGTTCTTC. It specifies CASSQGLAGGKEQFF.

In this sample, this clonotype turned up many times. V is TRBV4-2 and J is TRBJ1-1; D remains unclear. V was clipped by 4 bases and J by 0 bases, with 9 bases between them. The CDR3 is 14 amino acids. Germline values: CDR1 LGHNA, CDR2 YNFKEQ. The CDR3 DNA reads TGTGCCAGCAGCCGAGGGCAGATGAACACTGAAGCTTTCTTT. This translates into CASSRGQMNTEAFF.

This clonotype was counted ten times or more. This rearrangement joins TRBV6-2 or TRBV6-3 to TRBJ2-3, with D possibly being TRBD2 (5 bases). Looked up from germline, CDR1 is MNHEY and CDR2 is SVGEGT. Trimming left V 7 bases short and J 8 bases short, with 25 bases between. CDR3 length equals 16 residues. CDR3 DNA sequence: TGTGCCAGCAAGTTGCGAGGGAAGGTGACTATAGCTACGCAGTATTTT. This translates into CASKLRGKVTIATQYF.